A single sample is the source of the 22 T cell receptor beta chains below, sequenced in a study of tumor T cells in aggressive B-cell lymphoma. The data were produced by immunoSEQ multiplex PCR, yet TCRdb's version contains in-frame clones alone and is incomplete. Of 6,500 to 9,500 clones in the sample, around 83% were seen once. The sample taken for sequencing was tumor tissue. These receptors were collected from an adult with diffuse large B cell lymphoma.

This chain connects TRBV2 to TRBJ1-3; D is uncertain. Trimming stripped 5 bases from V and 2 bases from J, with 19 bases between. There are 17 residues in the CDR3. Germline CDR1 reads SNHLY; CDR2 reads FYNNEI. The CDR3, as DNA: TGTGCCAGCAGTTACCCTGAAGGACTGCCGGCTGGAAACACCATATATTTT. As protein: CASSYPEGLPAGNTIYF.

The chain couples TRBV7-2 to TRBJ1-6; unclear D gene. CDR1 is SGHTA, CDR2 FQGNSA, per germline. The CDR3 loop spans 12 amino acids. V was trimmed by 2 bases and J by 6 bases, leaving 2 bases between them. The CDR3 sequence is CASSLLNSPLHF. The CDR3 bases are TGTGCCAGCAGCTTACTTAATTCACCCCTCCACTTT.

V usage is TRBV18 and J usage is TRBJ1-1, with no clear D. The V end lost 3 bases, the J end lost 0 bases, and 11 bases lay between the germline ends. The germline gives CDR1 KGHSH, CDR2 LQKENI. This CDR3 spans 15 amino acids. The CDR3 sequence is CASSPTEEMNTEAFF. The DNA of the CDR3 is TGTGCCAGCTCACCGACGGAGGAGATGAACACTGAAGCTTTCTTT.

The genes are TRBV6-1 and TRBJ2-5, with D possibly TRBD2 on 6 matching bases. Germline CDR1 and CDR2: MNHNS and SASEGT. CDR3 length: 16 residues. Trimming shortened V by 1 base and J by 2 bases, and 14 bases separated the two germline ends. Written as DNA, the CDR3 is TGTGCCAGCAGTGAAGGAGCTAGACGGGGGCAAGAGACCCAGTACTTC. Residues: CASSEGARRGQETQYF.

The chain recombines TRBV4-1 with TRBJ2-3; D remains unclear. V was trimmed by 0 bases and J by 4 bases, leaving 5 bases between them. The germline V gene encodes CDR1 MGHRA and CDR2 YSYEKL. The CDR3 totals 13 residues. The CDR3 region is CASSQDSADTQYF. The CDR3 DNA sequence: TGCGCCAGCAGCCAAGATTCGGCAGATACGCAGTATTTT.

This chain's CDR3 is CASSVGTHSNQPQHF. CDR3 DNA sequence: TGTGCCAGCAGCGTAGGGACACATAGCAATCAGCCCCAGCATTTT. V is TRBV9 and J is TRBJ1-5; maybe TRBD1 (5 bases). Trimming took 0 bases from V and 0 from J, leaving 7 bases between them. The germline gives CDR1 SGDLS, CDR2 YYNGEE. The CDR3 has 15 amino acids.

Only one count was recorded for this clone. The CDR3 DNA sequence: TGTGCCAGCAGCTTGAGGCAGGGGGAGACCCAGTACTTC. It specifies CASSLRQGETQYF. The chain has TRBV5-5 and TRBJ2-5; a possible D gene is TRBD1 (6 bases). V was cut by 1 base and J by 5 bases, with 9 bases left in between. Germline CDR1 is SGHKS and CDR2 is YYEKEE (reference sequence). This CDR3 has 13 amino acids.

J is TRBJ1-4 and V is TRBV4-3, with 8 bases lining up with TRBD1. J gave up 5 bases and V 0 bases, and 8 bases lay outside the gene matches. The germline gives CDR1 LGHNA, CDR2 YSLEER. This CDR3 contains 17 residues. The CDR3 DNA follows: TGCGCCAGCAGCCAAGACAGGGGGCGCGGTAGGAATGAAAAACTGTTTTTT. Amino acids: CASSQDRGRGRNEKLFF.

This rearrangement joins TRBV4-1 to TRBJ2-3, with 9 nucleotides matching TRBD2. V gave up 1 base and J gave up 6 bases; unmatched junction bases: 5. Germline CDR1 is MGHRA and CDR2 is YSYEKL. The length of the CDR3 is 15 residues. CDR3 region: CASSQGGGASDTQYF. The CDR3 DNA is TGCGCCAGCAGCCAAGGCGGGGGGGCCTCCGATACGCAGTATTTT.

The J gene is TRBJ1-5, the V gene TRBV10-3; D is unresolved. This CDR3 is built from 14 residues. V gave up 5 bases and J gave up 5 bases, with 13 bases separating them. Germline CDR1 ENHRY, CDR2 SYGVKD. CDR3 sequence: CAISQGAGDQPQHF. The CDR3 nucleotides are TGTGCCATCAGTCAAGGAGCCGGAGATCAGCCCCAGCATTTT.

V gene TRBV6-6 combines with J gene TRBJ2-5; 8 bases are shared with TRBD2. CDR3 length equals 14 residues. V trimming: 5 bases; J trimming: 5 bases; junction bases outside the gene matches: 7. Germline V gene data show CDR1 as MNHNY and CDR2 as SVGAGI (reference sequence). As DNA, the CDR3 is TGTGCCAGCAGTCTTCTGACGGGAGGGGAGACCCAGTACTTC. Protein: CASSLLTGGETQYF.

The chain employs TRBV5-1 and TRBJ1-3; D is uncertain. The germline gives CDR1 SGHRS, CDR2 YFSETQ. V lost 4 bases and J 3 bases, leaving 11 bases between the germline ends. This CDR3 has 14 amino acids. CDR3 residues: CASSTETGGNTIYF. CDR3 DNA: TGCGCCAGCAGCACCGAGACGGGTGGAAACACCATATATTTT.

The chain recombines TRBV6-1 with TRBJ2-3; D remains ambiguous. Trimming cost V 2 bases and J 6 bases, with 6 bases left between them. The CDR3 runs 12 residues. Germline CDR1 is MNHNS and CDR2 is SASEGT. CDR3 coding DNA: TGTGCCAGCAGTGAATCCGGGGATACGCAGTATTTT. It encodes CASSESGDTQYF.

The V call is TRBV5-1, the J call TRBJ2-7; the D gene is possibly TRBD2 (5 bases). Trimming removed 0 bases at V and 2 bases at J, with 15 bases between. The CDR3 is 16 residues long. Germline CDR1 is SGHRS and CDR2 is YFSETQ. CDR3 loop: CASSLESPGNPYEQYF. CDR3 DNA sequence: TGCGCCAGCAGCTTGGAATCTCCGGGGAATCCCTACGAGCAGTACTTC. Full variable domain (missing parts from reference TRBV5-1 and TRBJ2-7): KAGVTQTPRYLIKTRGQQVTLSCSPISGHRSVSWYQQTPGQGLQFLFEYFSETQRNKGNFPGRFSGRQFSNSRSEMNVSTLELGDSALYLCASSLESPGNPYEQYFGPGTRLTVT.

The chain employs TRBV29-1 and TRBJ1-2; weak D call: TRBD1 (5 bases). The CDR3 consists of 13 residues. From germline, CDR1 is SQVTM and CDR2 ANQGSEA. Trimming took 7 bases from V and 0 from J, leaving 12 bases between them. The CDR3 sequence: CSALTVTNYGYTF. As DNA, the CDR3 is TGCAGCGCATTGACAGTGACTAACTATGGCTACACCTTC.

The table lists this clone with a count of one. The chain carries TRBV9 and TRBJ2-7; the D is unclear. The V end lost 7 bases, the J end lost 3 bases, and 20 bases lay between the germline ends. In germline, CDR1 is SGDLS, CDR2 YYNGEE. This CDR3 region has 15 residues. CDR3 sequence (DNA): TGTGCCAGCCTAGTAGACTTTTCGCCTCACTACGAGCAGTACGTC. Translated: CASLVDFSPHYEQYV.

The J gene is TRBJ2-7, the V gene TRBV5-5, with TRBD2 as a possible D gene (5 bases). V dropped 1 base and J dropped 4 bases, with 12 bases sitting between them. This CDR3 spans 14 amino acids. Germline CDR1 and CDR2: SGHKS and YYEKEE (reference sequence). The DNA of the CDR3 is TGTGCCAGCAGCTTGAGCGGTAGGAGTTACGAGCAGTACTTC. Its translation: CASSLSGRSYEQYF.

This clone was seen only once. The chain employs TRBV9 and TRBJ1-4; possible D gene TRBD1, 5 bases. The length of the CDR3 is 17 residues. Trimming pared 1 base from V and 8 bases from J, leaving 21 bases between. The germline V gene encodes CDR1 SGDLS and CDR2 YYNGEE. CDR3 DNA sequence: TGTGCCAGCAGCGTATCAAGGTCGGCGGGGGAAGACGAAAAACTGTTTTTT. Amino acid sequence: CASSVSRSAGEDEKLFF.

V and J are TRBV30 and TRBJ2-7; the match to TRBD2 covers 9 bases. There are 13 residues in the CDR3. V dropped 0 bases and J dropped 4; count of bases not matched to a gene: 1. Germline assignment: CDR1 GTSNPN and CDR2 SVGIG (reference sequence). The CDR3 region is CAWSVAGGYEQYF. For the CDR3, the DNA is TGTGCCTGGAGTGTAGCGGGAGGATACGAGCAGTACTTC.

On this clone: Sequence at one end of the junction differs from germline and may be a read error. J is TRBJ1-2 and V is TRBV7-9; D may be TRBD1 (6 bases). CDR3 size: 17 residues. From germline, CDR1 is SEHNR and CDR2 FQNEAQ (reference sequence). CDR3 loop: CASSLVSGANPNYGYIF. The CDR3 DNA is TGTGCCAGCAGCTTAGTTTCAGGGGCCAATCCTAACTATGGCTACATCTTC. Full variable domain (remainder filled in from reference TRBV7-9 and TRBJ1-2): DTGVSQNPRHKITKRGQNVTFRCDPISEHNRLYWYRQTLGQGPEFLTYFQNEAQLEKSRLLSDRFSAERPKGSFSTLEIQRTEQGDSAMYLCASSLVSGANPNYGYIFGSGTRLTVV.

This chain uses TRBV19 with TRBJ1-2, with 7 bases lining up with TRBD1. J was trimmed by 7 bases and V by 4 bases; bases with no gene match: 12. Germline values: CDR1 LNHDA, CDR2 SQIVND (reference sequence). There are 15 residues in the CDR3. In nucleotides, the CDR3 is TGTGCCAGTAGTACCTACGACAGGGTATTCGGTGGCTACACCTTC. Translation gives CASSTYDRVFGGYTF.

The chain has TRBV10-3 and TRBJ1-5; weak D call: TRBD1 (5 bases). Germline-derived CDR1 and CDR2 are ENHRY and SYGVKD. The CDR3 loop spans 15 amino acids. V dropped 0 bases and J dropped 2 bases, with 8 bases sitting between them. CDR3 residues: CAISESTTGNQPQHF. The CDR3 DNA sequence: TGTGCCATCAGTGAGTCGACGACAGGCAATCAGCCCCAGCATTTT.